The rows below give T cell receptor beta chains drawn from one sample of a study of T cells in Graves' hyperthyroidism and ophthalmopathy. TCRdb re-called the multiplex PCR reads through MiXCR, storing one row per CDR3 protein. Of 400,000 to 500,000 distinct CDR3 sequences listed, about an eighth are singletons. Material: blood. These receptors all stem from a woman aged 18-30 years with Graves' hyperthyroidism. CDR3s include the opening cysteine and the closing phenylalanine or tryptophan. A D gene is named only where the DNA matches it firmly. Clone size, where shown, is once, few, many, or a class for clones that have expanded.

TRBJ1-2 few TRBV9 . TGTGCCAGCAGCACCCCAGGGGAAAGTAACTATGGCTACACCTTC CASSTPGESNYGYTF
TRBJ1-6 few TRBV7-9 . TGTGCCAGCAGCAGAGACGGCCGGGGACACAGCTATAATTCACCCCTCCACTTT CASSRDGRGHSYNSPLHF
TRBJ2-7 . TRBV5-1 . TGCGCCAGCATGAGACAGGAAAGCTCCTACGAGCAGTACTTC CASMRQESSYEQYF
TRBJ2-3 many TRBV12-5 . TGTGCTAGTGGTTTGGTCCTAAACCGGGACCCCACAGATACGCAGTATTTT CASGLVLNRDPTDTQYF
TRBJ2-7 . TRBV28 TRBD2 TGTGCCAGCAATCTGGGACTAGCGGGAGGTAGGGACTCCTACGAGCAGTACTTC CASNLGLAGGRDSYEQYF
TRBJ2-6 many TRBV19 . TGTGCCAGTAGTTTCCCCGGGACAACTGGGGCCAACGTCCTGACTTTC CASSFPGTTGANVLTF
TRBJ2-5 many TRBV29-1 TRBD2 TGCAGCGCCCTAGCGGGAGGGGGGGAGACCCAGTACTTC CSALAGGGETQYF
TRBJ2-1 many TRBV11-2 TRBD2 TGTGCCAGCAGCCGCGACTGGAGCGGGAGGGCCCGTGAGCAGTTCTTC CASSRDWSGRAREQFF
TRBJ1-5 few TRBV28 . TGTGCCAGCAGTTCCCAGGATTGGGGCAATCAGCCCCAGCATTTT CASSSQDWGNQPQHF
TRBJ1-1 . TRBV5-1 . TGCGCCAGCAGTTGGGGGGGGGTCAGGGGAGTAACTGAAGCTTTCTTT CASSWGGVRGVTEAFF